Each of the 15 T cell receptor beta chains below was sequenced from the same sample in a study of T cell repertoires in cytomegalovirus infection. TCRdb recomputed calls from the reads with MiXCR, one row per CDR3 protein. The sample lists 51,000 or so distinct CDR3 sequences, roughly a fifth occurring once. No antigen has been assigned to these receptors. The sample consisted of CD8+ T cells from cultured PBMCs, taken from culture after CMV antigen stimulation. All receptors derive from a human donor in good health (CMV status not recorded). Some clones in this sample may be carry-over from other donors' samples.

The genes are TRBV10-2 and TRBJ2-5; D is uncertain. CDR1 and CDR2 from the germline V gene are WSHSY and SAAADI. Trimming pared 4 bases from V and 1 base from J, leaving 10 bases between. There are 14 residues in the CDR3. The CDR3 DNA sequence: TGCGCCAGCAGTGTGTTCCAGGCCCAAGAGACCCAGTACTTC. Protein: CASSVFQAQETQYF.

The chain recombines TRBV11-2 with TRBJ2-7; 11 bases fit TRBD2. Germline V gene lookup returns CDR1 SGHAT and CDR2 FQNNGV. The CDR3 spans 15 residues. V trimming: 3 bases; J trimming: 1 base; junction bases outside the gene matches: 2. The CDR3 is CASSLGLADSYEQYF. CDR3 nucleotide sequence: TGTGCCAGCAGCTTGGGACTAGCGGATTCCTACGAGCAGTACTTC.

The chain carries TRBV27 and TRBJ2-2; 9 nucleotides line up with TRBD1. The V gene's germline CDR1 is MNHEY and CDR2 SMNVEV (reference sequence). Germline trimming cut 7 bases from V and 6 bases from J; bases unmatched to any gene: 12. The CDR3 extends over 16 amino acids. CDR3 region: CASKDSGTGRPGELFF. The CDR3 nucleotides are TGTGCCAGCAAAGACTCCGGGACAGGGAGACCCGGGGAGCTGTTTTTT.

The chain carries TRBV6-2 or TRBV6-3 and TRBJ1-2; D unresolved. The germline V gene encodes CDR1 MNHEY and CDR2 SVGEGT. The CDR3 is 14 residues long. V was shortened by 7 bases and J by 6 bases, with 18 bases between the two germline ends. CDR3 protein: CASTLPGPQHGYTF. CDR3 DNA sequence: TGTGCCAGCACCCTACCGGGCCCTCAGCATGGCTACACCTTC.

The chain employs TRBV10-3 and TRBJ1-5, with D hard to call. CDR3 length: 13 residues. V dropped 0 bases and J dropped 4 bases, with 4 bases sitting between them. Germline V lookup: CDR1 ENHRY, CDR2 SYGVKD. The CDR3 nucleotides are TGTGCCATCAGTGAGTCTCAGAATCAGCCCCAGCATTTT. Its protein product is CAISESQNQPQHF.

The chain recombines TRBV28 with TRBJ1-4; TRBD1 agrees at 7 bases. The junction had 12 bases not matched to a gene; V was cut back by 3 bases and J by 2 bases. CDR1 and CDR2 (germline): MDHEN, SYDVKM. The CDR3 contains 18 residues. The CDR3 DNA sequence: TGTGCCAGCAGTTTGGCCCACGGCAGGGGGTGGACTAATGAAAAACTGTTTTTT. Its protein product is CASSLAHGRGWTNEKLFF.

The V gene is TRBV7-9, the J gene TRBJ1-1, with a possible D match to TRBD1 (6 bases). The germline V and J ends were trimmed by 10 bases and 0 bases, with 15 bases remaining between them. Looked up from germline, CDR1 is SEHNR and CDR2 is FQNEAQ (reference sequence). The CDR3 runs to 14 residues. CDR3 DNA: TGTGCCATGTCAGGGGTCTCGATGAACACTGAAGCTTTCTTT. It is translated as CAMSGVSMNTEAFF.

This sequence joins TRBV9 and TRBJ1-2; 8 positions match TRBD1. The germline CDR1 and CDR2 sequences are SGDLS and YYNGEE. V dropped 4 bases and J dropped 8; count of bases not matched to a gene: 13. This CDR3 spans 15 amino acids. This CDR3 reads CASSSRTGKVTGYTF. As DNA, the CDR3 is TGTGCCAGCAGCTCCCGGACAGGGAAGGTAACAGGCTACACCTTC.

CDR3 bases: TGTGCCAGCAGTTTAAGTCTAGCGGATCCCTACGAGCAGTACTTC. Translating gives CASSLSLADPYEQYF. The chain employs TRBV12-3 or TRBV12-4 and TRBJ2-7, with 7 bases lining up with TRBD2. The CDR3 totals 15 residues. With V trimmed by 2 bases and J by 2 bases, 6 bases remained unmatched.

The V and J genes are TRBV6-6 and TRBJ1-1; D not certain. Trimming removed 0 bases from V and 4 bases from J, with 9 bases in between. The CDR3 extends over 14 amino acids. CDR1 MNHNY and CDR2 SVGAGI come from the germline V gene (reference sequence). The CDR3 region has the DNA TGTGCCAGCAGTTACTCAGTTGTCTCCACTGAAGCTTTCTTT. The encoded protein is CASSYSVVSTEAFF.

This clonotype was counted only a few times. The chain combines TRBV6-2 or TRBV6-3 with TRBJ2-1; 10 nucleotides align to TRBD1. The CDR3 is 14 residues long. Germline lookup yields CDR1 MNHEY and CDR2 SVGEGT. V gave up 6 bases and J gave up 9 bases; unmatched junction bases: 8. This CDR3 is CASRPTGGLTEQFF. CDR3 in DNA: TGTGCCAGCAGACCGACAGGGGGCTTAACTGAGCAGTTCTTC.

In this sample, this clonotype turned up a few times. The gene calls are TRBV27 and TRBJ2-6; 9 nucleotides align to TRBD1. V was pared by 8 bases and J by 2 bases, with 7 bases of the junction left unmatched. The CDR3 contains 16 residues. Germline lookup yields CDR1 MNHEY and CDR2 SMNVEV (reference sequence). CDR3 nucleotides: TGTGCCAGCCTGGGACAGGGAGAGCCTGGGGCCAACGTCCTGACTTTC. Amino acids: CASLGQGEPGANVLTF.

CDR3 sequence reads: CARTADVYEQYF. CDR3 nucleotides: TGTGCCCGCACCGCAGATGTATACGAGCAGTACTTC. The V and J genes are TRBV6-2 or TRBV6-3 and TRBJ2-7; D remains unclear. The CDR3 runs 12 residues. Trimming took off 11 bases at V and 4 bases at J, with 15 bases between the two ends. Germline V lookup: CDR1 MNHEY, CDR2 SVGEGT.

The CDR3 spells CASSQALGETQYF. The CDR3 coding sequence is TGCGCCAGCAGCCAAGCACTGGGGGAGACCCAGTACTTC. The chain joins TRBV4-3 to TRBJ2-5, with D hard to call. CDR1 LGHNA and CDR2 YSLEER come from the germline V gene. V lost 1 base and J lost 5, with 8 bases in between. The CDR3 contains 13 residues.

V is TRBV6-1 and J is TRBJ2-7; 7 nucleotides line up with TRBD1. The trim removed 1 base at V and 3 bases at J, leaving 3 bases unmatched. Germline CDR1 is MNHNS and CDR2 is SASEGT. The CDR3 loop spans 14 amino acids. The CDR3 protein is CASSEGGGYYEQYF. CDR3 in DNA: TGTGCCAGCAGTGAAGGAGGGGGCTACTACGAGCAGTACTTC.